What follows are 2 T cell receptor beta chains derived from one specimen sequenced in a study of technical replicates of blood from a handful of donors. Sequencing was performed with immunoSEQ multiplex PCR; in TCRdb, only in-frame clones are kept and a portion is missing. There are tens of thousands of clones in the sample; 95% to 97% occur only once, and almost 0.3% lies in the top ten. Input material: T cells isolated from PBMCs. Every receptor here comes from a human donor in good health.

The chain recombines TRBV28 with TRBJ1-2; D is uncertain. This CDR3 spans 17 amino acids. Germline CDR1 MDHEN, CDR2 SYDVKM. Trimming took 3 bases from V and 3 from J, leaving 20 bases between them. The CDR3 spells CASSFWGWAGRDYGYTF. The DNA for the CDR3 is TGTGCCAGCAGTTTTTGGGGATGGGCGGGTCGGGACTATGGCTACACCTTC.

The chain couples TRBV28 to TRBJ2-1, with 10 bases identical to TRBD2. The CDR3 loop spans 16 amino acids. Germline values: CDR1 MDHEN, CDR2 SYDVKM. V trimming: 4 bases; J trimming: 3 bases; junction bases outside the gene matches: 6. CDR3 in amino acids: CASSSIGLAVYNEQFF. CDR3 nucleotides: TGTGCCAGCAGTTCAATCGGACTAGCGGTCTACAATGAGCAGTTCTTC.